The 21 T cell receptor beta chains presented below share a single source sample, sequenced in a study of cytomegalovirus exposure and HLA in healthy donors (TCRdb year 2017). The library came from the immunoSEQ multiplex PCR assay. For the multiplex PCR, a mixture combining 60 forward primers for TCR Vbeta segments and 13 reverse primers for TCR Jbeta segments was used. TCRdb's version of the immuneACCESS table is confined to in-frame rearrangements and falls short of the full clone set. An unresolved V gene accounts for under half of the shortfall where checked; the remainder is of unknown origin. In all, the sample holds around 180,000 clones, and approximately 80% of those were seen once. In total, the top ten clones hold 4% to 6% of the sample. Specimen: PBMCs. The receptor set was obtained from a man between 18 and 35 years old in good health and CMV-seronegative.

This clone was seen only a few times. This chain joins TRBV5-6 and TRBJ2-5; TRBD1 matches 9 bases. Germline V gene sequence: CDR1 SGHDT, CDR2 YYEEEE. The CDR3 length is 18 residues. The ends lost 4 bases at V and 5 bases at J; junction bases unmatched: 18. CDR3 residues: CASSLGMFGDRAEETQYF. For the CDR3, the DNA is TGTGCCAGCAGCCTTGGCATGTTTGGGGACAGGGCTGAGGAGACCCAGTACTTC.

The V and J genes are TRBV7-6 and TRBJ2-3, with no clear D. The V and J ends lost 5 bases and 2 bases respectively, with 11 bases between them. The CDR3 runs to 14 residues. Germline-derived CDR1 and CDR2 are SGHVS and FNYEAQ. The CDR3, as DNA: TGTGCCAGCAGCCCCTCCGGGTACACAGATACGCAGTATTTT. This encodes CASSPSGYTDTQYF. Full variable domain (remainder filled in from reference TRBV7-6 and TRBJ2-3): GAGVSQSPRYKVTKRGQDVALRCDPISGHVSLYWYRQALGQGPEFLTYFNYEAQQDKSGLPNDRFSAERPEGSISTLTIQRTEQRDSAMYRCASSPSGYTDTQYFGPGTRLTVL.

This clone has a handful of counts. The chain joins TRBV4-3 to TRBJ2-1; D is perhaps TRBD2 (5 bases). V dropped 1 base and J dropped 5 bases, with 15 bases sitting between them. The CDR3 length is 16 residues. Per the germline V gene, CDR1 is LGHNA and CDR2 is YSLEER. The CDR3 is CASSQGDYTSNNEQFF. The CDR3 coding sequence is TGCGCCAGCAGCCAAGGAGACTATACCTCAAACAATGAGCAGTTCTTC.

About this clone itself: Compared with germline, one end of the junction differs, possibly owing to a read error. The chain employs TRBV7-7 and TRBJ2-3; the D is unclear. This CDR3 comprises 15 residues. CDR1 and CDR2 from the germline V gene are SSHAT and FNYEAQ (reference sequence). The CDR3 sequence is CASSLGSTSTDTQYF. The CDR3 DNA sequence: TGTGCTAGCAGCTTAGGTAGCACCAGCACAGATACGCAGTATTTT.

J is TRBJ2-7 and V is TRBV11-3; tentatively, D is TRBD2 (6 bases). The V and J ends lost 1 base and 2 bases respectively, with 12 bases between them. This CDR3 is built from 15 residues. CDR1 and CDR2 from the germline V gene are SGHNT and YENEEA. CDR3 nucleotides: TGTGCCAGCAGCTTAGCGGGGGATTTAACCTACGAGCAGTACTTC. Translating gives CASSLAGDLTYEQYF.

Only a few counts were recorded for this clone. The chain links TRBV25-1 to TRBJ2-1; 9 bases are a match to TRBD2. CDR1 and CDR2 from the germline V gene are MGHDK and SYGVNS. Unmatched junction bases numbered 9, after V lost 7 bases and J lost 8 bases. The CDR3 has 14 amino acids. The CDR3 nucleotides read TGTGCCAGCACTCTAGCGGGACAAGCCGATGAGCAGTTCTTC. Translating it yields CASTLAGQADEQFF.

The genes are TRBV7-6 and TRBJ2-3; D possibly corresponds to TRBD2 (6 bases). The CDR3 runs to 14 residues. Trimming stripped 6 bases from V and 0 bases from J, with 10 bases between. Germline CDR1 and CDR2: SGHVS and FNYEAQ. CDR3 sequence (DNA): TGTGCCAGCAGTCCCGCGGGGAGCACAGATACGCAGTATTTT. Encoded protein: CASSPAGSTDTQYF.

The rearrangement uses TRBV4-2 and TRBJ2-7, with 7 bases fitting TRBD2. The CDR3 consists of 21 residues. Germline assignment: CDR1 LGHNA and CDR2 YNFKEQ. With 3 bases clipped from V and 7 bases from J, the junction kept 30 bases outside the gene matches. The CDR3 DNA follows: TGTGCCAGCAGCCACATTGGCGGGATTGGACTAGGGCTTTCCCGGTTTGGGGAGCAGTACTTC. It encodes CASSHIGGIGLGLSRFGEQYF.

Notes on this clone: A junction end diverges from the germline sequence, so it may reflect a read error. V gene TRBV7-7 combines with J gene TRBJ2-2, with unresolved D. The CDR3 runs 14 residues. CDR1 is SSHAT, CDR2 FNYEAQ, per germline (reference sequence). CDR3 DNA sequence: TGTGCTAGCAGCTTATATTTGAACACCGGGGAGCTGTTTTTT. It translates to CASSLYLNTGELFF.

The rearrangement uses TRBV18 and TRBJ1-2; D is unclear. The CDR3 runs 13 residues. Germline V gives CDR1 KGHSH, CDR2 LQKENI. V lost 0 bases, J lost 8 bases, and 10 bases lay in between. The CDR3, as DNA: TGTGCCAGCTCACCACCGGCGGAGTTAGGCTACACCTTC. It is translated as CASSPPAELGYTF.

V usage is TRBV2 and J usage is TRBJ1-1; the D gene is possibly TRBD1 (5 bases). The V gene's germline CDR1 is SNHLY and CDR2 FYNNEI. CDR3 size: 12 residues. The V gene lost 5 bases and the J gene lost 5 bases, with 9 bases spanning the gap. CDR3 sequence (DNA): TGTGCCAGCAGTCTCAGACAGACTGAAGCTTTCTTT. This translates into CASSLRQTEAFF. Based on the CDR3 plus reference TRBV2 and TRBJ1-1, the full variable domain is EPEVTQTPSHQVTQMGQEVILRCVPISNHLYFYWYRQILGQKVEFLVSFYNNEISEKSEIFDDQFSVERPDGSNFTLKIRSTKLEDSAMYFCASSLRQTEAFFGQGTRLTVV.

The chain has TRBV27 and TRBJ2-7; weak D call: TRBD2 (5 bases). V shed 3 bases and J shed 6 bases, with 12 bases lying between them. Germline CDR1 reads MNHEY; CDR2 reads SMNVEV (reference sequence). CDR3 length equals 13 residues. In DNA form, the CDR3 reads TGTGCCAGCAGTTTTCGCCCTGAGGGCGAGCAGTACTTC. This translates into CASSFRPEGEQYF.

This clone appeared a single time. CDR3 sequence reads: CASSWGLAGVKRTDTQYF. CDR3 DNA sequence: TGTGCCAGTAGTTGGGGACTAGCGGGAGTTAAAAGGACAGATACGCAGTATTTT. The rearrangement uses TRBV19 and TRBJ2-3; 14 bases map to TRBD2. The CDR3 runs to 18 residues. CDR1 is LNHDA and CDR2 is SQIVND in the germline V gene (reference sequence). Trimming at V came to 5 bases and at J to 3 bases, leaving 10 bases not matched to a gene.

In nucleotides, the CDR3 is TGTGCCAGCAGTTACGAGGGCGGGAGGGGGAGCAATGAGCAGTTCTTC. The encoded protein is CASSYEGGRGSNEQFF. The V call is TRBV6-6, the J call TRBJ2-1, with 9 positions matching TRBD2. This CDR3 contains 16 residues. V dropped 2 bases and J dropped 6; count of bases not matched to a gene: 8. CDR1 and CDR2 from the germline V gene are MNHNY and SVGAGI (reference sequence).

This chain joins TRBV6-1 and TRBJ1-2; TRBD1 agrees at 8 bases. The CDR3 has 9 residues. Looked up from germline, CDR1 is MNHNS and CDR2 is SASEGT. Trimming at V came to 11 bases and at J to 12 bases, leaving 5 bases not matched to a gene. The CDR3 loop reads CAGRQGHTF. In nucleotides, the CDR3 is TGTGCCGGACGACAGGGGCACACCTTC.

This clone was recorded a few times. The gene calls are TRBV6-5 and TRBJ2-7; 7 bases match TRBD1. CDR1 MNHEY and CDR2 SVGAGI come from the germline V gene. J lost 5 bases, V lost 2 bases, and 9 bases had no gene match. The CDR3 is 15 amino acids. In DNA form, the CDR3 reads TGTGCCAGCAGTTACAATACAGGGGATTACAACGAGCAGTACTTC. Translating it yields CASSYNTGDYNEQYF.

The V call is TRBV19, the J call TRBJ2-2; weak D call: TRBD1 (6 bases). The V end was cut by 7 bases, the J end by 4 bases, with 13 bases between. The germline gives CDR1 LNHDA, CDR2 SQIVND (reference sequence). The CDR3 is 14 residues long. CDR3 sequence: CASTGQTVTGELFF. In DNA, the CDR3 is TGTGCCAGTACGGGACAAACCGTCACCGGGGAGCTGTTTTTT. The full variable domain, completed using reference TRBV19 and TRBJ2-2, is DGGITQSPKYLFRKEGQNVTLSCEQNLNHDAMYWYRQDPGQGLRLIYYSQIVNDFQKGDIAEGYSVSREKKESFPLTVTSAQKNPTAFYLCASTGQTVTGELFFGEGSRLTVL.

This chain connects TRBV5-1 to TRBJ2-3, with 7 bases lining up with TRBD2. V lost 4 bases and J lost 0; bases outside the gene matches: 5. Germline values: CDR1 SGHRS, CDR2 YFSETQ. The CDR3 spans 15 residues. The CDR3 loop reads CASSASGTSTDTQYF. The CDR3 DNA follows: TGCGCCAGCAGCGCGAGCGGGACTAGCACAGATACGCAGTATTTT.

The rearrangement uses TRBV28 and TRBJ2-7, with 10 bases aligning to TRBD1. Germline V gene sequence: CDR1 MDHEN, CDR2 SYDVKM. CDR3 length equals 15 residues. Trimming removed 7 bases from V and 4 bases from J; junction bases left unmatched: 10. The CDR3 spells CASTTPGTGVYEQYF. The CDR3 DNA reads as TGTGCCAGCACCACCCCCGGGACAGGGGTTTACGAGCAGTACTTC.

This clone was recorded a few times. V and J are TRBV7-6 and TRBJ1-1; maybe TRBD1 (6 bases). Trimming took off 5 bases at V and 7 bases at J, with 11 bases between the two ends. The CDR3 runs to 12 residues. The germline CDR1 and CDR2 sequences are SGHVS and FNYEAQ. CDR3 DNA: TGTGCCAGCAGCCTACAGGGAAATGAAGCTTTCTTT. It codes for CASSLQGNEAFF.

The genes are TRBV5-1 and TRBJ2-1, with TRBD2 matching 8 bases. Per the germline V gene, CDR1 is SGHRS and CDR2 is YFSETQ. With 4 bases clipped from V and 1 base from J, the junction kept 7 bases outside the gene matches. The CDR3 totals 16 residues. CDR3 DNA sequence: TGCGCCAGCAGCACCAACTTAGCGGGGTCCTACAATGAGCAGTTCTTC. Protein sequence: CASSTNLAGSYNEQFF.